These 14 T cell receptor beta chains were all obtained from the same sample, sequenced in a study of cytomegalovirus exposure and HLA in healthy donors. 60 Vbeta and 13 Jbeta primers were used in PCR. Measured with immunoSEQ multiplex PCR; TCRdb has only the in-frame clones, and not every one. The table lists about 140,000 clones, roughly 75% of them singletons. The sequencing input was PBMCs. The receptors stem from a man aged 35-49 years in good health and CMV-seronegative.

This sequence joins TRBV2 and TRBJ2-3; 9 bases align to TRBD2. The germline CDR1 and CDR2 sequences are SNHLY and FYNNEI. The CDR3 extends over 15 amino acids. The J segment lost 2 bases and the V segment lost 2 bases, leaving 2 bases of the junction unmatched. In nucleotides, the CDR3 is TGTGCCAGCAGTGAAAGCGGGGGGTTCACAGATACGCAGTATTTT. Amino acid sequence: CASSESGGFTDTQYF.

For this clone: Other DNA sequences from this sample encode an identical CDR3 as well. This chain links TRBV15 with TRBJ1-1, with unresolved D. The length of the CDR3 is 14 residues. The V gene lost 3 bases and the J gene lost 0 bases, with 8 bases spanning the gap. Germline V gene data show CDR1 as LNHNV and CDR2 as YYDKDF (reference sequence). DNA of the CDR3: TGTGCCACCAGCAGTCTAACAGTGAACACTGAAGCTTTCTTT. Encoded protein: CATSSLTVNTEAFF.

A single count supports this clone. The chain carries TRBV18 and TRBJ2-3; no definite D call. The V end was cut by 0 bases, the J end by 1 base, with 8 bases between. CDR1 is KGHSH and CDR2 is LQKENI in the germline V gene. The CDR3 has 15 amino acids. The CDR3 reads CASSPPATGTDTQYF. The CDR3 coding sequence is TGTGCCAGCTCACCACCAGCTACGGGCACAGATACGCAGTATTTT.

The genes are TRBV2 and TRBJ1-3; 7 positions match TRBD1. V trimming: 3 bases; J trimming: 2 bases; junction bases outside the gene matches: 7. In germline, CDR1 is SNHLY, CDR2 FYNNEI. The CDR3 consists of 16 residues. CDR3 bases: TGTGCCAGCAGTGACGAACAGGGGAGCGCTGGAAACACCATATATTTT. Its translation is CASSDEQGSAGNTIYF.

This rearrangement joins TRBV4-1 to TRBJ1-5, with 7 bases lining up with TRBD1. CDR1 is MGHRA and CDR2 is YSYEKL in the germline V gene. The ends lost 1 base at V and 9 bases at J; junction bases unmatched: 12. CDR3 size: 16 residues. In DNA, the CDR3 is TGCGCCAGCAGCCAAGCCGCGGGACAGTTACAAGGGCCCCAGCATTTT. Translated, it gives CASSQAAGQLQGPQHF.

J is TRBJ2-1 and V is TRBV19, with 9 bases that match TRBD2. This CDR3 comprises 13 residues. Trimming removed 6 bases from V and 9 bases from J; junction bases left unmatched: 6. Germline lookup yields CDR1 LNHDA and CDR2 SQIVND (reference sequence). CDR3 residues: CASSSGGPCEQFF. DNA of the CDR3: TGTGCCAGTAGCAGCGGGGGGCCCTGTGAGCAGTTCTTC.

The V and J genes are TRBV4-1 and TRBJ1-5, with 9 bases aligning to TRBD1. After removal of 4 bases from V and 0 bases from J, the junction contained 4 bases not matched to a gene. The CDR3 covers 16 residues. The germline gives CDR1 MGHRA, CDR2 YSYEKL. The CDR3 here is CASSPGQGHSNQPQHF. In DNA, the CDR3 is TGCGCCAGCAGCCCGGGACAGGGACATAGCAATCAGCCCCAGCATTTT.

This chain links TRBV7-9 with TRBJ1-5; tentatively, D is TRBD1 (5 bases). TRBJ2-3 explains the end of the DNA better; the J call may be wrong. Germline values: CDR1 SEHNR, CDR2 FQNEAQ (reference sequence). The CDR3 runs 14 residues. The DNA for the CDR3 is TGTGCCAGCAGCTTAGACAGGCCCAATCAGCCCCAGTATTTT. Protein sequence: CASSLDRPNQPQYF.

J is TRBJ1-3 and V is TRBV4-3; D is unclear. V lost 4 bases and J 0 bases, leaving 13 bases between the germline ends. Per germline, CDR1 LGHNA and CDR2 YSLEER. The CDR3 spans 16 residues. The CDR3 region is CASSRDQVSSGNTIYF. In DNA form, the CDR3 reads TGCGCCAGCAGCCGAGACCAGGTCTCCTCTGGAAACACCATATATTTT.

V and J are TRBV9 and TRBJ1-3; no clear D. The length of the CDR3 is 14 residues. V lost 3 bases to trimming and J lost 8 bases, with 15 bases between them. Germline lookup yields CDR1 SGDLS and CDR2 YYNGEE. The CDR3 loop reads CASSEVPSSDTIYF. The CDR3, as DNA: TGTGCCAGCAGCGAAGTCCCTTCGTCGGACACCATATATTTT.

The J gene is TRBJ2-7, the V gene TRBV27; 9 bases match TRBD2. V gave up 3 bases and J gave up 3 bases; unmatched junction bases: 0. This CDR3 has 13 amino acids. The germline V gene has CDR1 MNHEY and CDR2 SMNVEV (reference sequence). CDR3 DNA: TGTGCCAGCAGTTTGACTAGCGGCTACGAGCAGTACTTC. Encoded protein: CASSLTSGYEQYF.

The CDR3, as DNA: TGTGCCAGCAGCTATACACGGGACAGAAGCTCCTACGAGCAGTACTTC. The encoded protein is CASSYTRDRSSYEQYF. The gene calls are TRBV5-6 and TRBJ2-7; 7 bases line up with TRBD1. This CDR3 comprises 16 residues. Germline loops: CDR1 SGHDT, CDR2 YYEEEE. V gave up 3 bases and J gave up 0 bases; unmatched junction bases: 9.

This clone occurred once. The chain has TRBV11-2 and TRBJ1-2, with a tentative D call TRBD1 (6 bases). Germline values: CDR1 SGHAT, CDR2 FQNNGV. Trimming removed 1 base from V and 8 bases from J, with 14 bases in between. The CDR3 runs 14 residues. The CDR3 loop is CASSLAGGAAGYTF. The CDR3 bases are TGTGCCAGCAGCTTAGCCGGGGGGGCAGCCGGCTACACCTTC. Combining the CDR3 with reference TRBV11-2 and TRBJ1-2 gives the whole variable domain EAGVAQSPRYKIIEKRQSVAFWCNPISGHATLYWYQQILGQGPKLLIQFQNNGVVDDSQLPKDRFSAERLKGVDSTLKIQPAKLEDSAVYLCASSLAGGAAGYTFGSGTRLTVV.

This clone appeared once. This chain links TRBV7-9 with TRBJ2-5, with 7 bases fitting TRBD1. The V segment lost 5 bases and the J segment 0 bases; nucleotides outside the gene matches: 9. Germline values: CDR1 SEHNR, CDR2 FQNEAQ (reference sequence). CDR3 length: 16 amino acids. The CDR3 DNA reads as TGTGCCAGCAGCGTCTTTCTTGACAGGGACCAAGAGACCCAGTACTTC. Translation gives CASSVFLDRDQETQYF.